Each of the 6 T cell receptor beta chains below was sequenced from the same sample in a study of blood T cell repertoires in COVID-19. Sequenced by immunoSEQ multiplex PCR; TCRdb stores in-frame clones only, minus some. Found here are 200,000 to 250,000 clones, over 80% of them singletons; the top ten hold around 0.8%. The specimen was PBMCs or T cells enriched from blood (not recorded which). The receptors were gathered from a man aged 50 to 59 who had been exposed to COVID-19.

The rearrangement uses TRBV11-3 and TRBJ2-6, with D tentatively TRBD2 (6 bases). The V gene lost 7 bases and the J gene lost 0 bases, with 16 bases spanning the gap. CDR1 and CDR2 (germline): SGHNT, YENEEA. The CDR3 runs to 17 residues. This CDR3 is CASTSGAGRSGANVLTF. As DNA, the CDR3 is TGTGCCAGCACCTCCGGAGCGGGCCGCTCTGGGGCCAACGTCCTGACTTTC.

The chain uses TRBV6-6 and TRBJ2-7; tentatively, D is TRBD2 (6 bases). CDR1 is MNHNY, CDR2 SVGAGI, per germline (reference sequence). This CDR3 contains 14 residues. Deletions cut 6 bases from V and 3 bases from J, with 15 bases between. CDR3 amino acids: CASRAGGSNYEQYF. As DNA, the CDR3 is TGTGCCAGCAGGGCCGGGGGATCCAACTACGAGCAGTACTTC.

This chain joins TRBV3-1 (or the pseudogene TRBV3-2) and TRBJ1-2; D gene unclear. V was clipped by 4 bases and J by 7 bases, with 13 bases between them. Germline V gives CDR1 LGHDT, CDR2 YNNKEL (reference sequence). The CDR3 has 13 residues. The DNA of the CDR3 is TGTGCCAGCAGCCCCCTGAGGTCAAGTGGCTACACCTTC. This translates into CASSPLRSSGYTF.

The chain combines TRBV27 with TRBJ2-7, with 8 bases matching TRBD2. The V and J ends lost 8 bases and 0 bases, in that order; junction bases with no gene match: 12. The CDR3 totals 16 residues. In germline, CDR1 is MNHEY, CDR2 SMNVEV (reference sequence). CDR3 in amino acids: CASSAIAGLASYEQYV. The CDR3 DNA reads TGTGCCAGCTCCGCGATAGCGGGGCTAGCCTCCTACGAGCAGTACGTC.

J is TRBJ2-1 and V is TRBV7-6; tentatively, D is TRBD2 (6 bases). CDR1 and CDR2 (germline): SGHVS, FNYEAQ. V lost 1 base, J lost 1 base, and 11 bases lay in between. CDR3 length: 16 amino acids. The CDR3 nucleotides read TGTGCCAGCAGCTTAGGGGCGGGGAAGTCCTACAATGAGCAGTTCTTC. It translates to CASSLGAGKSYNEQFF.

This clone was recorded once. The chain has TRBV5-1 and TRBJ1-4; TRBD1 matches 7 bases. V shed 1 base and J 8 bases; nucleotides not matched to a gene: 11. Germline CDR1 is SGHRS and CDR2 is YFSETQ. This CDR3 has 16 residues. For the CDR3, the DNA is TGCGCCAGCAGCTTGTTTGGAGGGGGCTCAGGGGAAAAACTGTTTTTT. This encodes CASSLFGGGSGEKLFF.